These 5 T cell receptor beta chains were all obtained from the same sample, sequenced in a study of T cells after yellow fever vaccination. One entry per CDR3 protein, called by TCRdb with MiXCR from the 5' RACE reads. The sample has around 320,000 distinct CDR3 sequences, about 10% seen once. The sample consisted of CD4+ T cells sorted from PBMCs, taken 45 days after the yellow fever booster vaccination. The receptor set was obtained from a man between 18 and 35 years old who received the YFV17D yellow fever vaccine.

Ten or more counts support this clonotype. The chain carries TRBV5-5 and TRBJ2-1, with TRBD2 matching 11 bases. The CDR3 is 16 amino acids. The J segment lost 4 bases and the V segment lost 7 bases, leaving 10 bases of the junction unmatched. The germline V gene encodes CDR1 SGHKS and CDR2 YYEKEE (reference sequence). The CDR3 bases are TGTGCCAGCCTCTCGACTAGCGGGAAGCAATACAATGAGCAGTTCTTC. This encodes CASLSTSGKQYNEQFF.

The V and J genes are TRBV7-2 and TRBJ1-6; no clear D gene. Germline V CDR1 and CDR2: SGHTA, FQGNSA. Trimming took 5 bases from V and 0 from J, leaving 14 bases between them. The CDR3 covers 17 residues. CDR3 bases: TGTGCCAGCAGCCCGATACCGCTTAGCTCCTATAATTCACCCCTCCACTTT. The encoded protein is CASSPIPLSSYNSPLHF.

This clonotype showed up many times. This chain links TRBV10-3 with TRBJ2-1; 10 bases are shared with TRBD1. This CDR3 is 16 amino acids long. Germline V gene lookup returns CDR1 ENHRY and CDR2 SYGVKD. Trimming cost V 2 bases and J 1 base; bases outside gene matches: 2. CDR3 sequence reads: CAISEMGQGSYNEQFF. CDR3 coding DNA: TGTGCCATCAGTGAGATGGGACAGGGGTCCTACAATGAGCAGTTCTTC.

The rearrangement uses TRBV5-1 and TRBJ1-2; D call uncertain. Deletions cut 0 bases from V and 4 bases from J, with 16 bases between. The CDR3 totals 16 residues. Germline CDR1 SGHRS, CDR2 YFSETQ. Here the CDR3 DNA reads TGCGCCAGCAGCTTGGCCACAACGATCGCGGGCTATGGCTACACCTTC. Protein: CASSLATTIAGYGYTF.

The J gene is TRBJ2-5, the V gene TRBV27; D remains unclear. The V end was cut by 3 bases, the J end by 5 bases, with 10 bases between. The CDR3 is 13 residues long. Germline V gene data show CDR1 as MNHEY and CDR2 as SMNVEV (reference sequence). The CDR3 reads CASSFLIGETQYF. Written as DNA, the CDR3 is TGTGCCAGCAGTTTTTTAATCGGGGAGACCCAGTACTTC.